The sequence of this T cell receptor beta chain was determined in a study of regulatory T cells in long-lasting Graves disease. The study's findings and limits: Persistent disease favored TRBV28, TRBJ1-2 and TRBJ2-5. Peripheral blood alone, not thyroid tissue, underwent study.

Building of the TCR beta libraries involved iRepertoire HTBI primers and Arm-PCR of CDR3 regions. Original data processing: The samples yielded approximately 62 TRBV and 14 TRBJ segments. TCRdb redid the calling of the multiplex PCR reads with MiXCR, one entry per CDR3 protein. TCRdb, not the authors, supplied the V and J calls. The sample lists about 660,000 distinct CDR3 sequences; around 30% were seen once. The time point here: persistent/refractory GD, antithyroid drugs over 5 years with positive TRAb. TCR sequences were obtained from RNA taken from PBMCs. Graves' disease diagnosis was established per American Thyroid Association guidelines. The CDR3 runs 16 residues. J was trimmed by 5 bases and V by 6 bases; bases with no gene match: 14. Points on this clonotype: Its target is unknown.

The receptor comes from a female donor with Graves disease. The material was peripheral blood mononuclear cells (PBMCs), obtained when the disease was refractory, from a patient treated with antithyroid drugs. This chain connects TRBV12-3 or TRBV12-4 to TRBJ2-5; TRBD1 matches at 8 bases. CDR3 residues: CASSTHQGAGGETQYF. DNA of the CDR3: TGTGCCAGCAGCACACATCAGGGGGCAGGTGGGGAGACCCAGTACTTC.